Given below is one TCR beta chain in context. Its antigen has not been determined. Qualities for individual bases were not recorded, and no much larger clone is one base off. Using the deep immunoSEQ assay, TCR CDR3 regions were amplified from genomic DNA by multiplex PCR. Extracted genomic DNA from each cell subset was distributed evenly across all wells of several immunoSEQ 96-well plates, and each plate was treated as a replicate. For sorted subsets, each replicate PCR was loaded with 200 ng genomic DNA, equivalent to some 27,000 T cell genomes. Purified libraries were measured with a Qubit 3.0 fluorometer, size-checked on a Bioanalyzer 2100, and measured again with the KAPA Library Quantification kit. A separate single-read 150-cycle Illumina NextSeq 550 flow cell was used to sequence each immunoSEQ 96-well plate. Turning to the authors' computational methods: The immunoSEQ output contained only junctional sequences without quality scores, so filtering could not match that applied to full-length reads. Sequences were annotated with PyIR, a Python wrapper for IgBLAST v1.9, using IMGT germline references to assign V/J genes and CDR3. Reads were removed for weak V/J assignments (E-value above 1e-6), missing CDR3, stop codons, out-of-frame junctions, or ambiguous translated residues. A V3J clonotype was defined by an identical inferred V gene, J gene, and CDR3 amino acid sequence. Percentage overlap between repertoires was calculated by dividing the number of shared unique clonotypes by the size of the smaller repertoire. Richness of each repertoire was evaluated using RTK rarefaction, the Chao1 estimator, and Recon v2.1 estimates of unobserved clonotypes. Generation probabilities for all TCRbeta clonotypes obtained by the gDNA method from a few donors were computed using OLGA. Imported from immuneACCESS, the table was reduced by TCRdb to in-frame sequences with V and J called. These copies leave out some clones; in studies compared against another copy, an unresolved V gene accounts for under half, and the cause of the remainder is not known. V, J and clone size are taken as reported in that table, and D and trimming were inferred from the DNA itself. The sample table shows 2,500,000 or so clones, and just over 90% are seen once. The leading ten clones occupy roughly 0.15% of the sample.

The donors were healthy, HIV-negative adults who had no recently reported acute infections or vaccinations. Every donor was a Caucasian adult residing in Nashville, Tennessee, USA. CD4+ T cells were enriched by magnetic negative selection, after which naive cells were positively selected on CD45RA and the negative fraction was taken as the memory subset. After blood collection by leukapheresis, PBMCs were isolated using Ficoll-Histopaque density gradient centrifugation and then cryopreserved in the vapor phase of liquid nitrogen. Purity and quantity of every magnetically sorted T cell population were checked by analytical flow cytometry. Each sorted fraction had its genomic DNA isolated and then quantified by UV absorbance on a Nanodrop 2000c. The data are from a study of shared clonotypes between healthy human individuals (TCRdb year 2020). Regarding the complete study: A few men and two women, aged 18 to 49 years, made up the cohort. Per donor, three plates each were used for CD4 naive and CD4 memory, two for CD8 naive, and one for CD8 memory. The study deeply sequenced blood TCR repertoires of about 5 healthy adults to estimate repertoire size and the extent of clonotype sharing between individuals. Per donor, leukapheresis produced somewhere between about 0.9 and 9 billion PBMCs. To increase sequencing depth and limit assay-specific biases, TCR repertoire library preparation and sequencing were carried out by different laboratories using diverse techniques. The study at large found these results: Only blood was sampled, and tissue TCR repertoires likely differ from those in blood. Rarefaction of sorted-subset datasets indicated incomplete sequencing despite the large sequencing depth. The genetic and exposure-history diversity represented was limited by the small number of donors. Pairwise subsampling indicated that sequencing depth was expected to affect the degree of clonotype sharing among donors. Naive subsets generally had larger estimated clonotype richness than memory subsets did. Sharing across a few donors was observed for roughly 5% of naive CD4, 3% to 3.5% of naive CD8, over 2% of memory CD4, and around 0.42% of memory CD8 clonotypes. Compared with non-shared clonotypes, clonotypes shared by all four sorted-subset donors had higher generation probabilities.

The germline V gene encodes CDR1 SNHLY and CDR2 FYNNEI. V has 4 bases trimmed and J has 2 bases trimmed; junction bases matching no gene number 7. From the cysteine through the phenylalanine, the CDR3 covers 15 amino acids. Only CDR3 DNA is held: 45 bases, read in frame from base 1. Source material: naive CD4+ T cells sorted from blood. Reading the label with the study, this specimen's cell subset or site is: CD45RA+ positively selected. The V gene is TRBV2 and the J gene is TRBJ1-2; TRBD1 aligns with 7 central bases. The receptor's source is a man between 18 and 29 years old in good health. Read as DNA, the sequence is TGTGCCAGCAGTGGAAACAGGGGATCCAACTATGGCTACACCTTC. Its translation is CASSGNRGSNYGYTF.